This T cell receptor (beta chain) stems from a study of T cell responses to AZD1222 COVID-19 vaccine. Germline V CDR1 and CDR2: ENHRY, SYGVKD. The trim removed 2 bases at V and 4 bases at J, leaving 7 bases unmatched. This CDR3 has 15 amino acids. Regarding this clone: The antigen remains unidentified.

Study results and limitations: White British donors predominated, females outnumbered males, and clonal diversity was possibly underestimated. Regions left unmutated in variants are reportedly the target of nearly half of spike-specific TCRs.

Libraries were prepared by immunoSEQ multiplex PCR; TCRdb keeps only in-frame clonotypes and omits some of them. Of 120,000 to 150,000 clones listed, about 87% are singletons. Sequenced material: peripheral blood, taken on day 0 of AZD1222 vaccination. The clonotype comes from an adult in good health. The chain has TRBV10-3 and TRBJ1-1; 7 nucleotides match TRBD1. The CDR3 here is CAISELQWDSTEAFF. As DNA, the CDR3 is TGTGCCATCAGTGAGCTCCAATGGGACAGCACTGAAGCTTTCTTT.